These 27 T cell receptor beta chains were all obtained from the same sample, sequenced in a study of blood T cells in healthy people across ages. Sample-barcoded 5' priming and a J-beta primer mix drove a second PCR of 7 to 11 cycles. TCRdb independently ran MiXCR on the 5' RACE reads; one entry per CDR3 protein. This table has more than 800,000 distinct CDR3 sequences, around 43% appearing once. Sample: blood. The receptors here all came from a woman aged 55-70 years in good health.

This chain uses TRBV4-2 with TRBJ2-3, with unresolved D. Germline lookup yields CDR1 LGHNA and CDR2 YNFKEQ. V lost 1 base to trimming and J lost 6 bases, with 8 bases between them. This CDR3 has 13 amino acids. The CDR3 coding sequence is TGTGCCAGCAGCCAAGGGAGTTGGGATACGCAGTATTTT. Protein product: CASSQGSWDTQYF.

The rearrangement joins TRBV5-1 to TRBJ2-1; 9 positions match TRBD2. Germline CDR1 SGHRS, CDR2 YFSETQ. V trimming: 0 bases; J trimming: 6 bases; junction bases outside the gene matches: 4. This CDR3 is 15 amino acids long. The CDR3 DNA sequence: TGCGCCAGCAGCTTGGCCTTAGCGGGAGCCAATGAGCAGTTCTTC. Its protein is CASSLALAGANEQFF.

This clonotype was seen a few times. V gene TRBV4-2 combines with J gene TRBJ2-7; possible D gene TRBD1, 7 bases. CDR1 and CDR2 from the germline V gene are LGHNA and YNFKEQ. This CDR3 has 15 residues. V gave up 3 bases and J gave up 4 bases, with 16 bases separating them. CDR3 residues: CASSQDRQGGYEQYF. CDR3 in DNA: TGTGCCAGCAGCCAGGACAGACAGGGAGGATACGAGCAGTACTTC.

This clonotype showed up just a few times. The chain links TRBV13 to TRBJ2-7; D is perhaps TRBD2 (5 bases). CDR1 is PRHDT, CDR2 FYEKMQ, per germline (reference sequence). Trimming removed 7 bases at V and 1 base at J, with 17 bases between. The length of the CDR3 is 15 residues. CDR3 sequence (DNA): TGTGCCAGCACCCAGAGCGGTTTTCTTTCCTACGAGCAGTACTTC. This sequence encodes CASTQSGFLSYEQYF.

This clonotype was counted only a few times. This chain joins TRBV4-1 and TRBJ2-1, with 9 bases that match TRBD2. The junction had 11 bases not matched to a gene; V was cut back by 4 bases and J by 10 bases. Germline V gene data show CDR1 as MGHRA and CDR2 as YSYEKL. The CDR3 is 15 amino acids. In DNA form, the CDR3 reads TGCGCCAGCAGCCCTCTAGCGGGAACCCTAGAGGAGCAGTTCTTC. Translating it yields CASSPLAGTLEEQFF.

There are many counts of this clonotype. This rearrangement joins TRBV20-1 to TRBJ2-1, with TRBD1 matching 11 bases. Germline assignment: CDR1 DFQATT and CDR2 SNEGSKA (reference sequence). V was clipped by 4 bases and J by 8 bases; unmatched bases: 10. This CDR3 has 15 amino acids. CDR3 amino acids: CSAKDSGTGGDEQFF. The DNA of the CDR3 is TGCAGTGCTAAAGACTCCGGGACAGGGGGGGATGAGCAGTTCTTC.

The table lists this clonotype with many counts. This sequence joins TRBV12-3 or TRBV12-4 and TRBJ2-5; the match to TRBD1 covers 8 bases. The V gene end was trimmed by 5 bases and the J gene end by 4 bases; junction bases not matched to a gene: 0. The CDR3 is made up of 12 amino acids. CDR3 nucleotides: TGTGCCAGCAGTACAGGGGGAGAGACCCAGTACTTC. Residues: CASSTGGETQYF.

About this clonotype: An end of the junction differs from the germline gene, which may be a read error. The CDR3 is CASSLELAEDTDMQYF. The CDR3 nucleotides read TGTGCCAGCAGTTTAGAACTAGCGGAAGACACAGATATGCAGTATTTT. This chain links TRBV12-3 or TRBV12-4 with TRBJ2-3, with TRBD2 matching over 8 bases. This CDR3 has 16 residues.

The V gene is TRBV7-8, the J gene TRBJ1-1; no firm D call. The germline V and J ends were trimmed by 2 bases and 1 base, with 5 bases remaining between them. The CDR3 contains 13 residues. Germline CDR1 SGHVS, CDR2 FQNEAQ. Written as DNA, the CDR3 is TGTGCCAGCAGCTTATCCTCGAACACTGAAGCTTTCTTT. It is translated as CASSLSSNTEAFF.

This chain joins TRBV7-9 and TRBJ2-3, with a tentative D call TRBD2 (5 bases). V was clipped by 2 bases and J by 6 bases, with 21 bases between them. CDR1 is SEHNR and CDR2 is FQNEAQ in the germline V gene (reference sequence). The CDR3 totals 17 residues. Here the CDR3 reads CASSLPSDAGLSDTQYF. The DNA of the CDR3 is TGTGCCAGCAGCTTACCGTCGGATGCGGGCCTCTCGGATACGCAGTATTTT.

The chain joins TRBV5-1 to TRBJ2-1, with 10 bases that match TRBD2. V lost 0 bases to trimming and J lost 6 bases; unmatched junction nucleotides: 9. The CDR3 has 17 amino acids. CDR1 and CDR2 from the germline V gene are SGHRS and YFSETQ. The CDR3 bases are TGCGCCAGCAGCTTGGGGGCTAAAAGCGGGAGGGCCAATGAGCAGTTCTTC. The encoded protein is CASSLGAKSGRANEQFF.

This clonotype was observed a handful of times. The rearrangement joins TRBV6-5 to TRBJ2-7; D gene unclear. Trimming cost V 2 bases and J 2 bases, with 10 bases left between them. CDR1 MNHEY and CDR2 SVGAGI come from the germline V gene. The CDR3 is 14 residues long. CDR3 region: CASSYGPNPYEQYF. CDR3 in DNA: TGTGCCAGCAGTTACGGGCCGAACCCCTACGAGCAGTACTTC.

The chain joins TRBV20-1 to TRBJ2-5, with D perhaps TRBD2 (5 bases). The length of the CDR3 is 17 residues. Germline V gene data show CDR1 as DFQATT and CDR2 as SNEGSKA (reference sequence). Trimming removed 6 bases at V and 11 bases at J, with 34 bases between. The CDR3 protein is CSARGSARVTSFHEQYF. CDR3 DNA: TGCAGTGCCCGAGGATCGGCGAGGGTAACATCTTTCCATGAGCAGTACTTC.

Concerning this clonotype: Being one base from a much bigger clone, this may be a read error. This chain connects TRBV7-9 to TRBJ2-2; unclear D gene. The CDR3 has 15 amino acids. CDR1 is SEHNR, CDR2 FQNEAQ, per germline (reference sequence). Between the trimmed V and J ends, which lost 7 bases and 9 bases, there was a span of 21 bases. The CDR3, as DNA: TGTGCCAGCAACCCATCCCATGGCTTGGCTAGGGAGCTGTTTTTT. Its translation is CASNPSHGLARELFF.

This chain connects TRBV18 to TRBJ2-7, with D hard to call. From germline, CDR1 is KGHSH and CDR2 LQKENI. The CDR3 is made up of 15 amino acids. V dropped 3 bases and J dropped 2 bases, with 14 bases sitting between them. The CDR3 sequence is CASSPTGIRPYEQYF. The CDR3 coding sequence is TGTGCCAGCTCACCTACTGGGATACGCCCCTACGAGCAGTACTTC.

The sample holds a few counts of this clonotype. The genes are TRBV7-9 and TRBJ1-5; D gene unclear. This CDR3 is built from 15 residues. Germline V gene data show CDR1 as SEHNR and CDR2 as FQNEAQ (reference sequence). Trimming stripped 5 bases from V and 0 bases from J, with 11 bases between. CDR3 sequence: CASSPMGSSNQPQHF. The CDR3 coding sequence is TGTGCCAGCAGCCCAATGGGGAGTAGCAATCAGCCCCAGCATTTT. The full variable domain, rest sourced from reference TRBV7-9 and TRBJ1-5, is DTGVSQNPRHKITKRGQNVTFRCDPISEHNRLYWYRQTLGQGPEFLTYFQNEAQLEKSRLLSDRFSAERPKGSFSTLEIQRTEQGDSAMYLCASSPMGSSNQPQHFGDGTRLSIL.

The rearrangement joins TRBV2 to TRBJ2-7, with D possibly TRBD2 on 5 matching bases. V lost 6 bases and J lost 0, with 12 bases in between. CDR1 and CDR2 (germline): SNHLY, FYNNEI. The CDR3 sequence is 14 residues long. The CDR3 DNA reads as TGTGCCAGCAGCGAGGCTAGCTACTCCTACGAGCAGTACTTC. This sequence encodes CASSEASYSYEQYF.

This clonotype is labeled medium-sized (0.01 to 0.1%). The chain links TRBV5-1 to TRBJ2-5; 10 bases map to TRBD2. V shed 1 base, J shed 5 bases, and the junction held 5 bases outside the gene matches. Per germline, CDR1 SGHRS and CDR2 YFSETQ. CDR3 length: 15 amino acids. CDR3 region: CASSLSSGSFETQYF. The CDR3 DNA reads as TGCGCCAGCAGCTTGTCTAGCGGGAGTTTCGAGACCCAGTACTTC.

The chain is built from TRBV29-1 and TRBJ2-6, with D possibly being TRBD1 (6 bases). This CDR3 has 15 amino acids. The ends were cut back, 5 bases at V and 1 base at J, with 12 bases in the middle. The germline V gene encodes CDR1 SQVTM and CDR2 ANQGSEA. CDR3 loop: CSVSPDRSGANVLTF. The CDR3 coding sequence is TGCAGCGTTTCCCCCGACAGGTCTGGGGCCAACGTCCTGACTTTC. The full variable domain, completed using reference TRBV29-1 and TRBJ2-6, is SAVISQKPSRDICQRGTSLTIQCQVDSQVTMMFWYRQQPGQSLTLIATANQGSEATYESGFVIDKFPISRPNLTFSTLTVSNMSPEDSSIYLCSVSPDRSGANVLTFGAGSRLTVL.

This chain joins TRBV5-1 and TRBJ2-3, with 7 nucleotides matching TRBD1. There are 15 residues in the CDR3. The germline CDR1 and CDR2 sequences are SGHRS and YFSETQ. The V segment lost 7 bases and the J segment 6 bases; nucleotides outside the gene matches: 14. The CDR3 DNA follows: TGCGCCAGCCGAAAGACAGGGCCCTTAAGGGATACGCAGTATTTT. Translation gives CASRKTGPLRDTQYF.

The chain couples TRBV5-1 to TRBJ2-5; the D gene could be TRBD1 or TRBD2 (5 bases each). The DNA end is a closer match to TRBJ2-7, so the J assignment may be wrong. In germline, CDR1 is SGHRS, CDR2 YFSETQ. The CDR3 is made up of 14 amino acids. The CDR3 sequence: CASSSLDQGHEQYF. The DNA for the CDR3 is TGCGCCAGCAGCTCACTGGATCAGGGACACGAGCAGTACTTC.

The chain couples TRBV7-8 to TRBJ2-7; 8 nucleotides match TRBD1. The CDR3 is 15 amino acids. Germline CDR1 reads SGHVS; CDR2 reads FQNEAQ. With 2 bases clipped from V and 2 bases from J, the junction kept 5 bases outside the gene matches. As DNA, the CDR3 is TGTGCCAGCAGCTTATCACAGGGGGAGACCTACGAGCAGTACTTC. Translated: CASSLSQGETYEQYF.

The J gene is TRBJ2-1, the V gene TRBV3-1, with 11 bases identical to TRBD1. The V gene's germline CDR1 is LGHDT and CDR2 YNNKEL (reference sequence). The ends lost 1 base at V and 15 bases at J; junction bases unmatched: 2. The CDR3 loop spans 12 amino acids. The CDR3 DNA reads TGTGCCAGCAGCCAAGGGACAGGGGGCCGGTTCTTC. Translation gives CASSQGTGGRFF.

This clonotype turned up a few times. The gene calls are TRBV7-2 and TRBJ2-7; TRBD2 is a possible D gene (6 bases). Per the germline V gene, CDR1 is SGHTA and CDR2 is FQGNSA. Trimming removed 8 bases at V and 2 bases at J, with 19 bases between. The CDR3 contains 15 residues. CDR3 nucleotides: TGTGCCAGCGCGAAGGAAGCGGGCCTTACCTACGAGCAGTACTTC. This gives the protein CASAKEAGLTYEQYF.

The DNA of the CDR3 is TGCGCCAGCAGCCAAGAGGGTCAGCCCCAGCATTTT. Translation: CASSQEGQPQHF. The rearrangement joins TRBV4-1 to TRBJ1-5; no clear D. V gave up 0 bases and J gave up 6 bases, with 3 bases separating them. The germline V gene encodes CDR1 MGHRA and CDR2 YSYEKL. This CDR3 region has 12 residues.

V is TRBV7-3 and J is TRBJ1-1; no reliable D call. Between the trimmed V and J ends, which lost 3 bases and 1 base, there was a span of 12 bases. From germline, CDR1 is SGHTA and CDR2 FQGTGA. The CDR3 has 15 amino acids. In nucleotides, the CDR3 is TGTGCCAGCAGCTTTGAAGTGGGCAGGAACACTGAAGCTTTCTTT. Residues: CASSFEVGRNTEAFF.

There are a few counts of this clonotype. The genes are TRBV20-1 and TRBJ2-4; D not certain. The length of the CDR3 is 14 residues. The germline V gene has CDR1 DFQATT and CDR2 SNEGSKA (reference sequence). V lost 2 bases and J 0 bases, leaving 8 bases between the germline ends. The CDR3 is CSARLGEAKNIQYF. The CDR3 region has the DNA TGCAGTGCTAGATTAGGTGAAGCCAAAAACATTCAGTACTTC.